The present T cell receptor beta chain was sequenced within a study of shared clonotypes between healthy human individuals. Study details: There were three CD4 naive, three CD4 memory, two CD8 naive and one CD8 memory plates per donor.

Here immunoSEQ multiplex PCR was the method, and the copy in TCRdb shows in-frame clones only, minus some. The profile shows about 2.4 million clones, roughly 92% of them singletons. V lost 4 bases and J lost 3, with 24 bases in between. This CDR3 has 18 amino acids. Germline V lookup: CDR1 SGHTA, CDR2 FQGTGA. The specimen was naive CD4+ T cells sorted from blood. Subset indicated: CD45RA+ positively selected. The genes are TRBV7-3 and TRBJ1-2, with D possibly matching TRBD1 (6 bases). The clonotype originates from a man aged 18 to 29 in good health. CDR3: CASSSENDRPIGDYGYTF. Written as DNA, the CDR3 is TGTGCCAGCAGCTCAGAAAACGACAGGCCGATTGGGGACTATGGCTACACCTTC. The variable domain in full, completed from reference TRBV7-3 and TRBJ1-2, reads GAGVSQTPSNKVTEKGKYVELRCDPISGHTALYWYRQSLGQGPEFLIYFQGTGAADDSGLPNDRFFAVRPEGSVSTLKIQRTERGDSAVYLCASSSENDRPIGDYGYTFGSGTRLTVV.